The next 21 T cell receptor beta chains were all read from a single sample in a study of breast tumors, draining lymph nodes, adjacent tissues. TCRdb called the multiplex PCR reads again in MiXCR, with one record for every CDR3 protein. The repertoire includes fewer than 200,000 distinct CDR3 sequences, 33% of them detected once, and approximately 4.2% sits in the top ten. Samples came from axillary lymph nodes draining the breast cancer. The sample consisted of axillary lymph node tissue. Every receptor here comes from a female donor with breast cancer. Some clones in this sample may be carry-over from other donors' samples.

This clonotype was detected only a few times. This chain connects TRBV5-4 to TRBJ2-3, with D maybe TRBD1 (6 bases). Germline CDR1 reads SGHNT; CDR2 reads YYREEE (reference sequence). Trimming pared 4 bases from V and 4 bases from J, leaving 13 bases between. CDR3 length equals 14 residues. CDR3 sequence reads: CASSPGQSADTQYF. The CDR3, as DNA: TGTGCCAGCAGCCCCGGACAGAGCGCAGATACGCAGTATTTT.

The table lists this clonotype with many counts. The V gene is TRBV19, the J gene TRBJ2-3, with 8 bases matching TRBD1. This CDR3 is 14 amino acids long. The germline V gene encodes CDR1 LNHDA and CDR2 SQIVND (reference sequence). J gave up 5 bases and V 10 bases, and 11 bases lay outside the gene matches. CDR3 in amino acids: CATLNTGGEDTQYF. CDR3 coding DNA: TGTGCCACCCTAAACACAGGGGGTGAAGATACGCAGTATTTT.

CDR3 DNA: TGCGCCAGCAGCTTGGAGCGGGGGGTTGGGGAGACCCAGTACTTC. Translation gives CASSLERGVGETQYF. The chain uses TRBV5-1 and TRBJ2-5; 9 bases fit TRBD2. CDR3 length equals 15 residues. J was trimmed by 5 bases and V by 0 bases; bases with no gene match: 5. CDR1 and CDR2 from the germline V gene are SGHRS and YFSETQ. Filled out from reference TRBV5-1 and TRBJ2-5, the complete variable domain reads KAGVTQTPRYLIKTRGQQVTLSCSPISGHRSVSWYQQTPGQGLQFLFEYFSETQRNKGNFPGRFSGRQFSNSRSEMNVSTLELGDSALYLCASSLERGVGETQYFGPGTRLLVL.

Concerning this clonotype: A read error may produce the germline difference seen at one junction end. J is TRBJ1-2 and V is TRBV9, with 8 bases identical to TRBD1. Germline V lookup: CDR1 SGDLS, CDR2 YYNGEE. The CDR3 consists of 15 residues. The CDR3 reads CASSARQGTLHGYIF. CDR3 nucleotides: TGTGCCAGCAGCGCCAGACAGGGGACCCTTCATGGCTACATCTTC. Looking up the rest from reference TRBV9 and TRBJ1-2 gives the full variable domain: DSGVTQTPKHLITATGQRVTLRCSPRSGDLSVYWYQQSLDQGLQFLIQYYNGEERAKGNILERFSAQQFPDLHSELNLSSLELGDSALYFCASSARQGTLHGYIFGSGTRLTVV.

Worth noting for this clonotype: A read error may account for a junction end that differs from germline. The V gene is TRBV5-1, the J gene TRBJ2-6; 8 bases fit TRBD1. The CDR3 consists of 18 residues. The germline gives CDR1 SGHRS, CDR2 YFSETQ. CDR3: CASSFTQGASSGANALTF. As DNA, the CDR3 is TGCGCCAGCAGCTTTACGCAGGGGGCCAGCTCTGGGGCCAACGCCCTGACTTTC.

In its sample, this clonotype was seen a few times. The genes are TRBV6-5 and TRBJ2-2, with 11 bases identical to TRBD2. Germline V gene sequence: CDR1 MNHEY, CDR2 SVGAGI. V was pared by 2 bases and J by 4 bases, with 3 bases of the junction left unmatched. This CDR3 region has 16 residues. The CDR3 coding sequence is TGTGCCAGCAGTTACCGGGGACTAGCGGTCACCGGGGAGCTGTTTTTT. This encodes CASSYRGLAVTGELFF.

This chain joins TRBV6-5 and TRBJ1-2; 7 nucleotides match TRBD1. CDR3 length: 14 amino acids. With V trimmed by 2 bases and J by 2 bases, 2 bases remained unmatched. Germline lookup yields CDR1 MNHEY and CDR2 SVGAGI. The CDR3 DNA reads TGTGCCAGCAGTTACGGGACAGCAAACTATGGCTACACCTTC. As protein: CASSYGTANYGYTF.

This clonotype was detected only a few times. This chain links TRBV28 with TRBJ2-6; TRBD1 might be the D (6 bases). Trimming shortened V by 7 bases and J by 0 bases, and 16 bases separated the two germline ends. Germline CDR1 reads MDHEN; CDR2 reads SYDVKM. This CDR3 has 17 residues. CDR3 bases: TGTGCCAGCATCCCCTTCACAGGGAACTCTGGGGCCAACGTCCTGACTTTC. Protein product: CASIPFTGNSGANVLTF.

The chain has TRBV19 and TRBJ2-1; 9 bases line up with TRBD2. The CDR3 loop spans 15 amino acids. The V and J ends lost 7 bases and 9 bases, in that order; junction bases with no gene match: 13. Per the germline V gene, CDR1 is LNHDA and CDR2 is SQIVND (reference sequence). The CDR3, as DNA: TGTGCCAGTACCCAGGAAGGGACTAGCATCTCTGAGCAGTTCTTC. Translation: CASTQEGTSISEQFF.

The chain combines TRBV7-2 with TRBJ2-5, with 10 bases fitting TRBD1. V shed 6 bases and J 5 bases; nucleotides not matched to a gene: 9. CDR1 and CDR2 (germline): SGHTA, FQGNSA. The CDR3 has 15 residues. The DNA of the CDR3 is TGTGCCAGCAGAAGGACAGGGGGTGCCGGGGAGACCCAGTACTTC. Encoded protein: CASRRTGGAGETQYF.

V is TRBV5-5 and J is TRBJ2-1; 7 positions match TRBD2. CDR3 size: 16 residues. With 4 bases clipped from V and 4 bases from J, the junction kept 11 bases outside the gene matches. The germline gives CDR1 SGHKS, CDR2 YYEKEE (reference sequence). The CDR3 region is CASSGGTTGEYNEQFF. The DNA of the CDR3 is TGTGCCAGCAGCGGGGGGACTACTGGGGAATACAATGAGCAGTTCTTC.

At least ten counts were recorded for this clonotype. The gene calls are TRBV5-1 and TRBJ2-5, with 8 nucleotides matching TRBD2. The ends lost 4 bases at V and 3 bases at J; junction bases unmatched: 2. CDR1 SGHRS and CDR2 YFSETQ come from the germline V gene. The CDR3 has 13 amino acids. For the CDR3, the DNA is TGCGCCAGCAGCCACGGGGGGGAAGAGACCCAGTACTTC. This sequence encodes CASSHGGEETQYF.

This clonotype was counted ten times or more. V and J are TRBV20-1 and TRBJ2-7; TRBD2 matches at 10 bases. The CDR3 sequence is 13 residues long. CDR1 is DFQATT, CDR2 SNEGSKA, per germline (reference sequence). V was clipped by 4 bases and J by 7 bases; unmatched bases: 7. CDR3 amino acids: CSAIAGGAREQYF. For the CDR3, the DNA is TGCAGTGCTATAGCGGGGGGTGCTCGTGAGCAGTACTTC.

Many counts were recorded for this clonotype. The genes are TRBV4-1 and TRBJ2-7, with 7 bases that match TRBD2. This CDR3 region has 14 residues. Germline-derived CDR1 and CDR2 are MGHRA and YSYEKL. After removal of 1 base from V and 3 bases from J, the junction contained 3 bases not matched to a gene. The CDR3: CASSQGAGLYEQYF. The CDR3 coding sequence is TGCGCCAGCAGCCAAGGAGCGGGGCTCTACGAGCAGTACTTC.

This clonotype has ten or more counts. The chain is built from TRBV4-2 and TRBJ2-3; TRBD2 agrees at 7 bases. This CDR3 spans 15 amino acids. The germline V gene encodes CDR1 LGHNA and CDR2 YNFKEQ. V was clipped by 2 bases and J by 3 bases; unmatched bases: 5. CDR3 loop: CASSQTRERTDTQYF. Here the CDR3 DNA reads TGTGCCAGCAGCCAAACGCGGGAGAGGACAGATACGCAGTATTTT.

Note on this clonotype: A much larger clone differs by one base, so this may be a read error. The chain carries TRBV5-6 and TRBJ2-7; weak D call: TRBD2 (7 bases). There are 13 residues in the CDR3. Per germline, CDR1 SGHDT and CDR2 YYEEEE. In DNA form, the CDR3 reads TGTGCCAGCACCCGCTGGGGGGGCTACGAGCAGCACTTC. Translated: CASTRWGGYEQHF.

The V gene is TRBV5-1, the J gene TRBJ1-4; perhaps TRBD1 as D (5 bases). CDR3 length: 11 residues. Per the germline V gene, CDR1 is SGHRS and CDR2 is YFSETQ. Trimming took off 3 bases at V and 11 bases at J, with 8 bases between the two ends. Written as DNA, the CDR3 is TGCGCCAGCAGCTGGGCAGGGAAACTGTTTTTT. Protein product: CASSWAGKLFF.

This clonotype was observed at least ten times. This sequence joins TRBV6-6 and TRBJ2-7, with D hard to call. The CDR3 runs to 12 residues. Between the trimmed V and J ends, which lost 5 bases and 1 base, there was a span of 6 bases. Germline CDR1 MNHNY, CDR2 SVGAGI (reference sequence). The CDR3 sequence: CASSLYSYEQYF. The CDR3 bases are TGTGCCAGCAGTCTCTATTCCTACGAGCAGTACTTC.

Notes on this clonotype: This may be a read error, as it is one base from a much larger clone. The chain employs TRBV12-5 and TRBJ2-2, with TRBD2 matching 13 bases. V was pared by 3 bases and J by 6 bases, with 7 bases of the junction left unmatched. The CDR3 sequence is 17 residues long. The V gene's germline CDR1 is LGHNT and CDR2 FRNRAP. The CDR3, as DNA: TGTGCTAGTGGTTTCGTAATTACTAGCGGGAGGGCCGGGGAGCTGTTTTTT. Its protein product is CASGFVITSGRAGELFF.

The V and J genes are TRBV2 and TRBJ2-7, with 16 bases fitting TRBD2. V was pared by 8 bases and J by 6 bases, with 13 bases of the junction left unmatched. CDR1 and CDR2 from the germline V gene are SNHLY and FYNNEI. The CDR3 extends over 17 amino acids. CDR3 region: CASLGLAGGPQSGEQYF. The CDR3 nucleotides read TGTGCCAGCTTGGGACTAGCGGGAGGGCCGCAGTCCGGCGAGCAGTACTTC.

With respect to this clonotype: A clone one base away is much larger, so this may be a read error. CDR3 protein: CAGSIGGTGTLVYGYTF. Written as DNA, the CDR3 is TGTGCCGGTAGTATAGGCGGAACAGGGACATTGGTATATGGCTACACCTTC. The chain links TRBV19 to TRBJ1-2, with D possibly being TRBD1 (6 bases). CDR3 length: 17 residues. CDR1 and CDR2 from the germline V gene are LNHDA and SQIVND (reference sequence). The whole variable domain, filled in from reference TRBV19 and TRBJ1-2, reads DGGITQSPKYLFRKEGQNVTLSCEQNLNHDAMYWYRQDPGQGLRLIYYSQIVNDFQKGDIAEGYSVSREKKESFPLTVTSAQKNPTAFYLCAGSIGGTGTLVYGYTFGSGTRLTVV.